This T cell receptor beta chain was retrieved from a study of early T cells in non-severe SARS-CoV-2 infection. The protocol attached unique molecular identifiers to individual cDNA molecules. TCRdb re-derived calls from the 5' RACE reads in MiXCR, one entry per CDR3 protein. Of tens of thousands of distinct CDR3 sequences detected, around 12% appear once; the ten largest clones hold around 16%. The CDR3 sequence is 13 residues long. Germline CDR1 is DFQATT and CDR2 is SNEGSKA (reference sequence). Trimming shortened V by 1 base and J by 0 bases, and 7 bases separated the two germline ends. The chain combines TRBV20-1 with TRBJ2-7, with a possible D match to TRBD2 (5 bases). This sequence originates from an adult who was a healthcare worker with PCR-confirmed SARS-CoV-2 infection or an uninfected control (not recorded which). The donor label of this sample is uncertain. Here the sequenced sample was whole blood, taken at baseline. CDR3 loop: CSARGRSSYEQYF. CDR3 sequence (DNA): TGCAGTGCTAGAGGGAGGAGCTCCTACGAGCAGTACTTC.